These 26 T cell receptor beta chains were sequenced from one sample in a study of cytomegalovirus exposure and HLA in healthy donors. PCR was performed using 60 Vbeta and 13 Jbeta primers. Generated by immunoSEQ multiplex PCR, the TCRdb table keeps only in-frame clones and is missing some. This sample carries about 59,000 clones, 80% of them seen once, and the ten largest clones take over 3%. The specimen sequenced was PBMCs. The receptors were gathered from a woman aged 40-49 years in good health and CMV-seronegative.

The CDR3 sequence: CSPRNQPQHF. The CDR3, as DNA: TGCAGCCCCAGGAATCAGCCCCAGCATTTT. The J gene is TRBJ1-5, the V gene TRBV29-1; D call uncertain. The CDR3 runs 10 residues. Germline lookup yields CDR1 SQVTM and CDR2 ANQGSEA. The ends were cut back, 8 bases at V and 4 bases at J, with 6 bases in the middle.

The genes are TRBV6-4 and TRBJ2-2; 7 nucleotides align to TRBD2. Looked up from germline, CDR1 is MRHNA and CDR2 is SNTAGT. This CDR3 region has 16 residues. V shed 3 bases and J 0 bases; nucleotides not matched to a gene: 4. This chain's CDR3 is CASSEIAGANTGELFF. Written as DNA, the CDR3 is TGTGCCAGCAGTGAGATTGCGGGAGCGAACACCGGGGAGCTGTTTTTT.

The chain has TRBV10-3 and TRBJ1-2; no clear D. Germline V CDR1 and CDR2: ENHRY, SYGVKD. The CDR3 loop spans 12 amino acids. V dropped 4 bases and J dropped 1 base, with 4 bases sitting between them. This CDR3 reads CAISGGNYGYTF. CDR3 nucleotides: TGTGCCATCAGTGGCGGTAACTATGGCTACACCTTC.

The chain carries TRBV7-9 and TRBJ2-7; possible D gene TRBD1, 6 bases. Trimming took off 4 bases at V and 0 bases at J, with 19 bases between the two ends. CDR3 length: 17 residues. Germline V gene lookup returns CDR1 SEHNR and CDR2 FQNEAQ (reference sequence). CDR3 sequence reads: CASSSYNRALSSYEQYF. In DNA, the CDR3 is TGTGCCAGCAGCTCATATAACAGGGCCCTAAGCTCCTACGAGCAGTACTTC.

This clone was detected only a few times. The V gene is TRBV30, the J gene TRBJ2-6, with a possible D match to TRBD2 (5 bases). The CDR3 extends over 15 amino acids. Germline loops: CDR1 GTSNPN, CDR2 SVGIG (reference sequence). V shed 5 bases and J shed 0 bases, with 11 bases lying between them. The CDR3 reads CAWRRGYSGANVLTF. CDR3 bases: TGTGCCTGGCGACGGGGTTACTCTGGGGCCAACGTCCTGACTTTC.

This chain joins TRBV7-8 and TRBJ2-1, with D tentatively TRBD1 (5 bases). Germline CDR1 SGHVS, CDR2 FQNEAQ. Trimming took off 5 bases at V and 15 bases at J, with 23 bases between the two ends. This CDR3 has 14 residues. The CDR3 coding sequence is TGTGCCAGCAGCCCCGTGGGGCGGCCCAGCCAGACGTTCTTC. It encodes CASSPVGRPSQTFF.

On this clone itself: Mismatch with germline at one junction end may stem from a read error. Here the CDR3 reads CASRIAGSGANVLTF. The DNA of the CDR3 is TGTGCCAGTAGGATAGCGGGATCCGGGGCCAACGTCCTGACTTTC. This chain joins TRBV19 and TRBJ2-6; TRBD2 matches at 8 bases. Per the germline V gene, CDR1 is LNHDA and CDR2 is SQIVND (reference sequence). The CDR3 runs 15 residues.

The chain joins TRBV28 to TRBJ1-1; D gene ambiguous. The ends were cut back, 6 bases at V and 0 bases at J, with 14 bases in the middle. Per the germline V gene, CDR1 is MDHEN and CDR2 is SYDVKM. The CDR3 covers 15 residues. CDR3 sequence: CASSPLTDMNTEAFF. The CDR3, as DNA: TGTGCCAGCAGCCCGTTAACAGATATGAACACTGAAGCTTTCTTT.

The chain carries TRBV11-2 and TRBJ2-1; D may be TRBD2 (6 bases). Germline V gives CDR1 SGHAT, CDR2 FQNNGV. This CDR3 has 15 amino acids. The V end was cut by 1 base, the J end by 6 bases, with 13 bases between. CDR3 coding DNA: TGTGCCAGCAGCTTAGGTGCGGGACCTGGCAATGAGCAGTTCTTC. It codes for CASSLGAGPGNEQFF.

This clone turned up a few times. J is TRBJ2-1 and V is TRBV4-2, with D unclear. This CDR3 spans 15 amino acids. The ends were cut back, 0 bases at V and 8 bases at J, with 14 bases in the middle. Germline CDR1 is LGHNA and CDR2 is YNFKEQ. DNA of the CDR3: TGTGCCAGCAGCCAAGAAACTAACTGGCCAGATGAGCAGTTCTTC. Its protein product is CASSQETNWPDEQFF.

V gene TRBV5-1 combines with J gene TRBJ2-1, with D perhaps TRBD2 (6 bases). V was clipped by 3 bases and J by 1 base, with 23 bases between them. CDR3 length: 19 amino acids. Germline-derived CDR1 and CDR2 are SGHRS and YFSETQ. CDR3 nucleotides: TGCGCCAGCAGCTCCACCGGGACTGTGTTGCGACCATCCTACAATGAGCAGTTCTTC. The encoded protein is CASSSTGTVLRPSYNEQFF.

The chain recombines TRBV27 with TRBJ2-7; D remains unclear. Germline V gene data show CDR1 as MNHEY and CDR2 as SMNVEV (reference sequence). CDR3 length: 14 residues. Trimming stripped 7 bases from V and 3 bases from J, with 16 bases between. CDR3 in DNA: TGTGCCAGCAACCCAAATGCAGGCCACTACGAGCAGTACTTC. The encoded protein is CASNPNAGHYEQYF.

This clone is a singleton in its sample. This chain links TRBV5-1 with TRBJ2-7; 11 positions match TRBD1. The trim removed 4 bases at V and 3 bases at J, leaving 12 bases unmatched. This CDR3 has 17 residues. Germline CDR1 is SGHRS and CDR2 is YFSETQ. The CDR3 loop reads CASSRGQGGGPLYEQYF. DNA of the CDR3: TGCGCCAGCAGCCGGGGACAGGGGGGTGGTCCCCTCTACGAGCAGTACTTC.

This rearrangement joins TRBV28 to TRBJ1-5; 8 bases match TRBD1. The germline gives CDR1 MDHEN, CDR2 SYDVKM. CDR3 size: 16 residues. V lost 1 base to trimming and J lost 3 bases; unmatched junction nucleotides: 5. Here the CDR3 reads CASSLYRGGVNQPQHF. The CDR3 DNA reads as TGTGCCAGCAGTTTATACAGGGGGGGTGTCAATCAGCCCCAGCATTTT.

The rearrangement joins TRBV19 to TRBJ2-7; D is perhaps TRBD2 (5 bases). Per the germline V gene, CDR1 is LNHDA and CDR2 is SQIVND (reference sequence). This CDR3 is built from 16 residues. V lost 1 base to trimming and J lost 1 base, with 14 bases between them. CDR3 DNA sequence: TGTGCCAGTAGTATAGGAGGGCTCAGACCATCCTACGAGCAGTACTTC. Amino acids: CASSIGGLRPSYEQYF.

The rearrangement uses TRBV6-4 and TRBJ2-1; 13 nucleotides agree with TRBD2. J was trimmed by 0 bases and V by 6 bases; bases with no gene match: 14. The CDR3 covers 20 residues. Germline values: CDR1 MRHNA, CDR2 SNTAGT. As DNA, the CDR3 is TGTGCCAGCAGCCAAAGAGCCGGACTAGCGGGAGAACCCTCCTACAATGAGCAGTTCTTC. Its protein product is CASSQRAGLAGEPSYNEQFF.

V usage is TRBV5-4 and J usage is TRBJ2-3; D perhaps matches TRBD1 (6 bases). V lost 4 bases, J lost 13 bases, and 13 bases lay in between. Germline V CDR1 and CDR2: SGHNT, YYREEE (reference sequence). This CDR3 has 11 residues. This chain's CDR3 is CASSGRAGEYF. The CDR3 bases are TGTGCCAGCAGCGGGCGGGCAGGGGAGTATTTT.

The rearrangement joins TRBV28 to TRBJ1-2; 9 nucleotides match TRBD1. This CDR3 region has 15 residues. Unmatched junction bases numbered 6, after V lost 1 base and J lost 6 bases. Germline-derived CDR1 and CDR2 are MDHEN and SYDVKM. CDR3 sequence reads: CASSLSGTGRDGYTF. The CDR3 DNA follows: TGTGCCAGCAGTTTATCAGGGACAGGGAGGGATGGCTACACCTTC.

J is TRBJ2-1 and V is TRBV28, with D tentatively TRBD1 (6 bases). Trimming pared 1 base from V and 1 base from J, leaving 11 bases between. The CDR3 is made up of 16 amino acids. Germline-derived CDR1 and CDR2 are MDHEN and SYDVKM. The CDR3 sequence: CASSLFGGFSYNEQFF. In DNA form, the CDR3 reads TGTGCCAGCAGTTTATTTGGGGGCTTTTCCTACAATGAGCAGTTCTTC.

The V and J genes are TRBV9 and TRBJ1-1, with 7 nucleotides matching TRBD1. Per germline, CDR1 SGDLS and CDR2 YYNGEE. CDR3 size: 15 residues. Losses at the gene ends were 4 bases for V and 2 bases for J; bases not matched to a gene: 8. CDR3 sequence (DNA): TGTGCCAGCAGCCGTCGGGGGACAGTCAACACTGAAGCTTTCTTT. Its protein is CASSRRGTVNTEAFF.

The CDR3 region is CASLDSVAKNIQYF. DNA of the CDR3: TGTGCCAGCCTGGACAGTGTGGCCAAAAACATTCAGTACTTC. V usage is TRBV28 and J usage is TRBJ2-4; TRBD1 might be the D (6 bases). CDR3 size: 14 residues. The germline CDR1 and CDR2 sequences are MDHEN and SYDVKM. V dropped 8 bases and J dropped 1 base, with 12 bases sitting between them.

The rearrangement links TRBV28 to TRBJ1-2, with 11 nucleotides matching TRBD1. Germline V gene sequence: CDR1 MDHEN, CDR2 SYDVKM. V lost 6 bases and J lost 8; bases outside the gene matches: 17. There are 17 residues in the CDR3. CDR3 loop: CASSPHPAGQGAGGYTF. The CDR3 bases are TGTGCCAGCAGCCCACACCCAGCCGGACAGGGGGCAGGGGGCTACACCTTC.

This clone turned up a few times. This chain connects TRBV19 to TRBJ1-1; D gene ambiguous. Germline V gene data show CDR1 as LNHDA and CDR2 as SQIVND (reference sequence). The CDR3 has 13 amino acids. V was trimmed by 6 bases and J by 0 bases, leaving 8 bases between them. The CDR3 protein is CASSYGVNTEAFF. CDR3 nucleotide sequence: TGTGCCAGTAGCTACGGTGTGAACACTGAAGCTTTCTTT.

The chain carries TRBV5-1 and TRBJ2-5, with TRBD2 matching over 13 bases. The CDR3 is made up of 15 amino acids. From germline, CDR1 is SGHRS and CDR2 YFSETQ. V shed 4 bases and J 5 bases; nucleotides not matched to a gene: 5. The CDR3 DNA follows: TGCGCCAGCAGCGCCATGACTAGCGGGAGGGAGACCCAGTACTTC. It encodes CASSAMTSGRETQYF.

This clone has a single count. The CDR3 reads CASSASFRTGGETQYF. CDR3 DNA sequence: TGTGCCAGCAGTGCCAGCTTCCGGACAGGGGGAGAGACCCAGTACTTC. This rearrangement joins TRBV25-1 to TRBJ2-5, with 10 bases that match TRBD1. There are 16 residues in the CDR3. Germline CDR1 reads MGHDK; CDR2 reads SYGVNS. Trimming removed 4 bases from V and 4 bases from J; junction bases left unmatched: 9.

The chain combines TRBV7-9 with TRBJ2-2, with a possible D match to TRBD2 (5 bases). Germline CDR1 SEHNR, CDR2 FQNEAQ (reference sequence). The CDR3 consists of 15 residues. V lost 4 bases and J 6 bases, leaving 15 bases between the germline ends. The CDR3 region has the DNA TGTGCCAGCAGCTCCGTAATGGGAGTAGCCGGGGAGCTGTTTTTT. Its protein is CASSSVMGVAGELFF.